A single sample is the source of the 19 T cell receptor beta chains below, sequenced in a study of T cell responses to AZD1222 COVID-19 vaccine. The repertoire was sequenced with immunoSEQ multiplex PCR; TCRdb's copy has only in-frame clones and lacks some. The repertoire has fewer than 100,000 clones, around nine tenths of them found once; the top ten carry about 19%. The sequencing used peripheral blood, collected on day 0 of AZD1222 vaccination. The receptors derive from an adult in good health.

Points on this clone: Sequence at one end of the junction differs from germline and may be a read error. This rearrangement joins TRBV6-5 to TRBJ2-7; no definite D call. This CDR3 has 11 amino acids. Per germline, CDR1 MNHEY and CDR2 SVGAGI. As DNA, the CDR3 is TGTGCCAGCAGTTACTCCGACGAGCAGTACTTC. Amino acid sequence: CASSYSDEQYF.

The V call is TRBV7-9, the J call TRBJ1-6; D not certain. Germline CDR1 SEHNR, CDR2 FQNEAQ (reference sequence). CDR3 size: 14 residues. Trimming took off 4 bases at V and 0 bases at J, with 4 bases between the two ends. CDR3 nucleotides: TGTGCCAGCAGCTGGGACTCCTATAATTCACCCCTCCACTTT. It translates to CASSWDSYNSPLHF.

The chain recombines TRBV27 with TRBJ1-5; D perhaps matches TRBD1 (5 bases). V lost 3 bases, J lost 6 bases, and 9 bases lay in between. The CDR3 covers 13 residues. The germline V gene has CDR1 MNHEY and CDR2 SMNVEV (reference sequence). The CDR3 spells CASSLQGLQPQHF. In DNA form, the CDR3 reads TGTGCCAGCAGTTTGCAGGGCCTTCAGCCCCAGCATTTT.

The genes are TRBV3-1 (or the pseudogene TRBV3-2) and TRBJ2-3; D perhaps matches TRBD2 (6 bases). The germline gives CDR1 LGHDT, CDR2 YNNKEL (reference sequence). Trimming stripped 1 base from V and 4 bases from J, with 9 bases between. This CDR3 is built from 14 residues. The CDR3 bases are TGTGCCAGCAGCCAAGCTGGGGAGGCAGATACGCAGTATTTT. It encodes CASSQAGEADTQYF.

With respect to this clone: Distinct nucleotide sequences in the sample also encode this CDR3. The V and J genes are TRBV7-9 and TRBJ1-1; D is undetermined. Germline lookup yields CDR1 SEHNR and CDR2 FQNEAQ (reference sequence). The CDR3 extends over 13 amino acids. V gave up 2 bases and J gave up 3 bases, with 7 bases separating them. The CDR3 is CASSLSGDTEAFF. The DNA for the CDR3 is TGTGCCAGCAGCTTAAGCGGGGACACTGAAGCTTTCTTT.

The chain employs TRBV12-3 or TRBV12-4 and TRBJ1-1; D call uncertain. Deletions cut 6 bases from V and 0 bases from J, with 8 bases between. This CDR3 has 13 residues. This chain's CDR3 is CASRRTLNTEAFF. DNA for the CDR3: TGTGCCAGCAGAAGGACTTTGAACACTGAAGCTTTCTTT.

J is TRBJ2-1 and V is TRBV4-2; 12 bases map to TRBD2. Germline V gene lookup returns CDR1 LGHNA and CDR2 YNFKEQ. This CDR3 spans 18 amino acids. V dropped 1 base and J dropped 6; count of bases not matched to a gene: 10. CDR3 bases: TGTGCCAGCAGCCAAGGCGGGACTAGCGGGCTATGGACCAATGAGCAGTTCTTC. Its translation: CASSQGGTSGLWTNEQFF.

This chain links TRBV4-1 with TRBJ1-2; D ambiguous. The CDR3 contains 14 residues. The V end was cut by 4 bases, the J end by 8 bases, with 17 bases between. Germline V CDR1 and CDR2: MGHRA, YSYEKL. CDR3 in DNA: TGCGCCAGCAGCCCGCAGACCGACGTCGAGGGCTACACCTTC. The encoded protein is CASSPQTDVEGYTF.

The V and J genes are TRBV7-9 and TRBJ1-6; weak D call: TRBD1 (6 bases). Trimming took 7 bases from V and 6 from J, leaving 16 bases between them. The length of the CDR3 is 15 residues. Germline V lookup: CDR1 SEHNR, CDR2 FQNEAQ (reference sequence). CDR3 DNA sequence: TGTGCCAGCACCTCTAGAACAGGGCGTAATTCACCCCTCCACTTT. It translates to CASTSRTGRNSPLHF.

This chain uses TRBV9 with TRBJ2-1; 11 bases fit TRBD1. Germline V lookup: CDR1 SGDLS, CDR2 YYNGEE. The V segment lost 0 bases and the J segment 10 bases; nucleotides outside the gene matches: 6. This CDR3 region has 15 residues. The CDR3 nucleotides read TGTGCCAGCAGCGTAGGGGACAGGGGGTTCAGGGAGCAGTTCTTC. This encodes CASSVGDRGFREQFF.

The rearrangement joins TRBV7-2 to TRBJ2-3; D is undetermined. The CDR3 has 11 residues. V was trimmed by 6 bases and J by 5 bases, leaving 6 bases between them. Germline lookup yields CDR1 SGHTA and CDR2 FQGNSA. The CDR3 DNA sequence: TGTGCCAGCAGACTGGTAGATACGCAGTATTTT. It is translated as CASRLVDTQYF. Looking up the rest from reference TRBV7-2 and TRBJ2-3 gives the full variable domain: GAGVSQSPSNKVTEKGKDVELRCDPISGHTALYWYRQSLGQGLEFLIYFQGNSAPDKSGLPSDRFSAERTGGSVSTLTIQRTQQEDSAVYLCASRLVDTQYFGPGTRLTVL.

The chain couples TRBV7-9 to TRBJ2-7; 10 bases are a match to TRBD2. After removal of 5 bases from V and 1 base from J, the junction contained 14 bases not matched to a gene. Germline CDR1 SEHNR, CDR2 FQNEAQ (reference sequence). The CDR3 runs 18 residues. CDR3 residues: CASSPLGGSGGGSYEQYF. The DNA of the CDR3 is TGTGCCAGCAGCCCCCTGGGGGGGAGCGGGGGGGGATCCTACGAGCAGTACTTC.

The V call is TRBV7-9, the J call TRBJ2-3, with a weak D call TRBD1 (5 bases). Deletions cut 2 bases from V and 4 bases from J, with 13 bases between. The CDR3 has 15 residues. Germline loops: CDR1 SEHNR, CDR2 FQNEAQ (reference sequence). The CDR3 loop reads CASSLQGLSPDTQYF. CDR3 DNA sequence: TGTGCCAGCAGCTTACAGGGTCTTAGCCCAGATACGCAGTATTTT.

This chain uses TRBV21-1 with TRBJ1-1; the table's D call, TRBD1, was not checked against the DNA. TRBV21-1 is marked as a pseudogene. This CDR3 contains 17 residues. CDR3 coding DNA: TGTGCCAGCAGCTCCCGGCGGCATAGGGGAATGAACACTGAAGCTTTCTTT. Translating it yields CASSSRRHRGMNTEAFF.

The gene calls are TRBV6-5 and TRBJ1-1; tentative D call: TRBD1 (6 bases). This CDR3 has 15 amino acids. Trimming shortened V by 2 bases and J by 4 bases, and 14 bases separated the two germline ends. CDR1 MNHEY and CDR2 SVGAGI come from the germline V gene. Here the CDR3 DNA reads TGTGCCAGCAGTTACGGGGGGGCGCGTAGCACTGAAGCTTTCTTT. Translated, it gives CASSYGGARSTEAFF.

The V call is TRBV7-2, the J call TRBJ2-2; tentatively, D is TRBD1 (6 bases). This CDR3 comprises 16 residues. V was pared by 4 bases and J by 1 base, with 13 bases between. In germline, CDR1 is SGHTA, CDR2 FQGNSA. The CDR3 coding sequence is TGTGCCAGCAGCTCTCAGGGGCATCAGAACACCGGGGAGCTGTTTTTT. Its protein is CASSSQGHQNTGELFF.

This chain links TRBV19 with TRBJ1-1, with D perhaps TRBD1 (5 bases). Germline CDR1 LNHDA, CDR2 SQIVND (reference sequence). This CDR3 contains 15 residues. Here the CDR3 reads CASGNGAGYYTEAFF. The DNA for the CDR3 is TGTGCGTCAGGGAACGGGGCAGGTTATTACACTGAAGCTTTCTTT.

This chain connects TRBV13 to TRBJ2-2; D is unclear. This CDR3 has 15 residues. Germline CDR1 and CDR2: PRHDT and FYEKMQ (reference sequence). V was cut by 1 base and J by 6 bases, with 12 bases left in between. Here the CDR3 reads CASSLDHGSPGELFF. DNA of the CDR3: TGTGCCAGCAGCTTAGACCACGGTAGCCCCGGGGAGCTGTTTTTT.

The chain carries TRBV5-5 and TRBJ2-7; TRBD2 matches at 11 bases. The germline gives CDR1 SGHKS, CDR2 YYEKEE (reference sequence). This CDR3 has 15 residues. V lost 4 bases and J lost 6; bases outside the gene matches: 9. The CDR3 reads CASSNSGLAGGEQYF. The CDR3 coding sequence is TGTGCCAGCAGCAATAGCGGACTAGCGGGCGGCGAGCAGTACTTC.